The 18 T cell receptor beta chains reported below all come from one sample, sequenced in a study of glioma-infiltrating T cells after dendritic cell vaccination. Generated by immunoSEQ multiplex PCR, the TCRdb table keeps only in-frame clones and is missing some. The sample yields around 96,000 clones, about 79% seen once. Sample: blood, taken before dendritic cell vaccination. The receptors here all came from a human donor with glioblastoma.

The V call is TRBV2, the J call TRBJ2-1, with 10 bases identical to TRBD2. The CDR3 runs to 16 residues. Losses at the gene ends were 6 bases for V and 1 base for J; bases not matched to a gene: 6. The germline V gene has CDR1 SNHLY and CDR2 FYNNEI. DNA for the CDR3: TGTGCCAGCAGAGCTAGCGGGAGATTATCCTACAATGAGCAGTTCTTC. Its protein is CASRASGRLSYNEQFF. Supplemented by reference TRBV2 and TRBJ2-1, the full variable domain reads EPEVTQTPSHQVTQMGQEVILRCVPISNHLYFYWYRQILGQKVEFLVSFYNNEISEKSEIFDDQFSVERPDGSNFTLKIRSTKLEDSAMYFCASRASGRLSYNEQFFGPGTRLTVL.

The chain joins TRBV9 to TRBJ2-7; D perhaps matches TRBD1 (6 bases). Germline V gene data show CDR1 as SGDLS and CDR2 as YYNGEE. V lost 2 bases to trimming and J lost 2 bases, with 11 bases between them. The CDR3 extends over 14 amino acids. DNA for the CDR3: TGTGCCAGCAGCGTCGGACAGCCCCCCTACGAGCAGTACTTC. This codes for CASSVGQPPYEQYF.

The chain couples TRBV11-2 to TRBJ2-1, with 9 bases fitting TRBD2. Germline CDR1 reads SGHAT; CDR2 reads FQNNGV. The CDR3 extends over 17 amino acids. Trimming cost V 6 bases and J 9 bases; bases outside gene matches: 18. Written as DNA, the CDR3 is TGTGCCAGCAGTCCCCTAAAGGGCGGGAGGGCCGGGAGTGAGCAGTTCTTC. Its translation: CASSPLKGGRAGSEQFF.

This sequence joins TRBV27 and TRBJ2-5; 10 bases agree with TRBD2. Germline CDR1 and CDR2: MNHEY and SMNVEV (reference sequence). The V and J ends lost 3 bases and 8 bases, in that order; junction bases with no gene match: 6. This CDR3 is 14 amino acids long. The CDR3 loop is CASSLGLAGATQYF. CDR3 coding DNA: TGTGCCAGCAGTTTGGGGCTAGCGGGGGCTACCCAGTACTTC.

The CDR3 DNA reads as TGTGCCAGTAGTGCATGGAGGGGGGGGACTAGCGGGAGAAAGGCAGATACGCAGTATTTT. Its protein product is CASSAWRGGTSGRKADTQYF. V is TRBV19 and J is TRBJ2-3; 14 bases are a match to TRBD2. From germline, CDR1 is LNHDA and CDR2 SQIVND (reference sequence). There are 20 residues in the CDR3. V dropped 5 bases and J dropped 4; count of bases not matched to a gene: 17.

The chain joins TRBV5-4 to TRBJ2-5; D possibly corresponds to TRBD1 (6 bases). The germline gives CDR1 SGHNT, CDR2 YYREEE (reference sequence). The CDR3 is made up of 14 amino acids. Trimming removed 1 base from V and 4 bases from J, with 11 bases in between. The CDR3 loop is CASSLLGAGETQYF. Written as DNA, the CDR3 is TGTGCCAGCAGCTTGCTGGGGGCGGGAGAGACCCAGTACTTC.

CDR3 sequence reads: CASSPGQGQETQYF. CDR3 DNA sequence: TGCGCCAGCAGCCCGGGACAGGGCCAAGAGACCCAGTACTTC. The rearrangement joins TRBV5-1 to TRBJ2-5, with TRBD1 matching over 9 bases. V shed 4 bases and J 1 base; nucleotides not matched to a gene: 2. The V gene's germline CDR1 is SGHRS and CDR2 YFSETQ. The CDR3 is made up of 14 amino acids.

The chain links TRBV30 to TRBJ1-2; D may be TRBD1 (6 bases). V dropped 0 bases and J dropped 7 bases, with 12 bases sitting between them. The germline gives CDR1 GTSNPN, CDR2 SVGIG (reference sequence). CDR3 length: 13 residues. CDR3 protein: CAWSVGRGAGYTF. CDR3 sequence (DNA): TGTGCCTGGAGTGTAGGTCGGGGGGCTGGCTACACCTTC.

The chain is built from TRBV11-2 and TRBJ2-3; tentatively, D is TRBD2 (5 bases). CDR1 and CDR2 (germline): SGHAT, FQNNGV. The germline V and J ends were trimmed by 3 bases and 5 bases, with 15 bases remaining between them. The CDR3 runs to 15 residues. CDR3 protein: CASSLGALERDTQYF. The CDR3, as DNA: TGTGCCAGCAGCTTGGGAGCGCTAGAGAGAGATACGCAGTATTTT.

This clone was seen only a few times. DNA for the CDR3: TGTGCCATCAATTCGGCACTTCAGGGTTTGAACACTGAAGCTTTCTTT. Its translation is CAINSALQGLNTEAFF. J is TRBJ1-1 and V is TRBV10-3; D is possibly TRBD1 (5 bases). The CDR3 is 16 amino acids. V lost 7 bases, J lost 0 bases, and 18 bases lay in between. The V gene's germline CDR1 is ENHRY and CDR2 SYGVKD.

The CDR3 DNA follows: TGTGCCAGCAGCATAGACAACGGCAAGGAGGCCGCGGATACGCAGTATTTT. Translated: CASSIDNGKEAADTQYF. The V call is TRBV7-9, the J call TRBJ2-3, with D possibly being TRBD2 (5 bases). The germline CDR1 and CDR2 sequences are SEHNR and FQNEAQ (reference sequence). The CDR3 extends over 17 amino acids. V was shortened by 5 bases and J by 6 bases, with 24 bases between the two germline ends. The full variable domain, in which reference TRBV7-9 and TRBJ2-3 provide the parts outside the CDR3, is DTGVSQNPRHKITKRGQNVTFRCDPISEHNRLYWYRQTLGQGPEFLTYFQNEAQLEKSRLLSDRFSAERPKGSFSTLEIQRTEQGDSAMYLCASSIDNGKEAADTQYFGPGTRLTVL.

This rearrangement joins TRBV9 to TRBJ2-3, with D possibly matching TRBD1 (5 bases). Germline assignment: CDR1 SGDLS and CDR2 YYNGEE. Deletions cut 0 bases from V and 3 bases from J, with 8 bases between. This CDR3 is built from 14 residues. The DNA of the CDR3 is TGTGCCAGCAGCGTAGGCCCAGGGACAGATACGCAGTATTTT. Amino acids: CASSVGPGTDTQYF.

V and J are TRBV28 and TRBJ2-7; 9 positions match TRBD1. The CDR3 length is 14 residues. Germline V gives CDR1 MDHEN, CDR2 SYDVKM. With V trimmed by 3 bases and J by 3 bases, 3 bases remained unmatched. For the CDR3, the DNA is TGTGCCAGCAGTTTTATGGACAGGGGCTACGAGCAGTACTTC. Translated, it gives CASSFMDRGYEQYF.

Here the CDR3 DNA reads TGTGCCAGCAGTTCGGAGCAACTACCTAACTATGGCTACACCTTC. This sequence encodes CASSSEQLPNYGYTF. The V call is TRBV28, the J call TRBJ1-2; D is unclear. CDR3 length equals 15 residues. The ends were cut back, 4 bases at V and 0 bases at J, with 12 bases in the middle. Germline V gene data show CDR1 as MDHEN and CDR2 as SYDVKM.

V and J are TRBV5-5 and TRBJ2-7, with TRBD1 matching 7 bases. With 0 bases clipped from V and 6 bases from J, the junction kept 9 bases outside the gene matches. Germline CDR1 reads SGHKS; CDR2 reads YYEKEE (reference sequence). This CDR3 spans 15 amino acids. In DNA form, the CDR3 reads TGTGCCAGCAGCTTGGCGACAGGGTATATGGGCGAGCAGTACTTC. Translation: CASSLATGYMGEQYF.

This chain uses TRBV21-1 with TRBJ2-7; the D call TRBD2 from the table was never checked on the DNA. TRBV21-1 is recorded as a pseudogene. The CDR3 totals 12 residues. The DNA for the CDR3 is TGTGCCAGCAGCAATCCAACGGGCGAGCAGTACTTC. Amino acids: CASSNPTGEQYF.

This chain connects TRBV28 to TRBJ2-1; 11 positions match TRBD2. Germline V gives CDR1 MDHEN, CDR2 SYDVKM. J was trimmed by 6 bases and V by 5 bases; bases with no gene match: 9. The CDR3 is made up of 16 amino acids. The CDR3 protein is CASSRVGLAALNEQFF. Written as DNA, the CDR3 is TGTGCCAGCAGTCGGGTGGGACTAGCGGCTCTCAATGAGCAGTTCTTC.

This rearrangement joins TRBV19 to TRBJ2-5, with 10 positions matching TRBD2. CDR3 length equals 15 residues. V shed 4 bases, J shed 1 base, and the junction held 3 bases outside the gene matches. Germline lookup yields CDR1 LNHDA and CDR2 SQIVND (reference sequence). CDR3 residues: CASSTSGGTQETQYF. The CDR3 DNA is TGTGCCAGTAGTACTAGCGGGGGAACCCAAGAGACCCAGTACTTC. Combining the CDR3 with reference TRBV19 and TRBJ2-5 gives the whole variable domain DGGITQSPKYLFRKEGQNVTLSCEQNLNHDAMYWYRQDPGQGLRLIYYSQIVNDFQKGDIAEGYSVSREKKESFPLTVTSAQKNPTAFYLCASSTSGGTQETQYFGPGTRLLVL.